Below, one T cell receptor (beta chain) is given with its context. Clones were sequenced by immunoSEQ multiplex PCR, and TCRdb holds only the in-frame ones, with some missing. The table has 60,000 to 85,000 clones, 92% seen once. Losses at the gene ends were 3 bases for V and 1 base for J; bases not matched to a gene: 6. CDR1 is MRHNA and CDR2 is SNTAGT in the germline V gene. This CDR3 spans 16 amino acids. This specimen comes from a study of OX40 agonist ivuxolimab in advanced cancers. The rearrangement uses TRBV6-4 and TRBJ2-3, with 8 positions matching TRBD2. The TCR sequence derives from an adult with an advanced solid tumor such as melanoma, head and neck, liver or kidney cancer. The specimen was CD4+ or CD8+ T cells sorted from blood, collected in a trial of the OX40 agonist ivuxolimab. Here the CDR3 DNA reads TGTGCCAGCAGTGAGCGGGGGGCCCCCGGCACAGATACGCAGTATTTT. This codes for CASSERGAPGTDTQYF.